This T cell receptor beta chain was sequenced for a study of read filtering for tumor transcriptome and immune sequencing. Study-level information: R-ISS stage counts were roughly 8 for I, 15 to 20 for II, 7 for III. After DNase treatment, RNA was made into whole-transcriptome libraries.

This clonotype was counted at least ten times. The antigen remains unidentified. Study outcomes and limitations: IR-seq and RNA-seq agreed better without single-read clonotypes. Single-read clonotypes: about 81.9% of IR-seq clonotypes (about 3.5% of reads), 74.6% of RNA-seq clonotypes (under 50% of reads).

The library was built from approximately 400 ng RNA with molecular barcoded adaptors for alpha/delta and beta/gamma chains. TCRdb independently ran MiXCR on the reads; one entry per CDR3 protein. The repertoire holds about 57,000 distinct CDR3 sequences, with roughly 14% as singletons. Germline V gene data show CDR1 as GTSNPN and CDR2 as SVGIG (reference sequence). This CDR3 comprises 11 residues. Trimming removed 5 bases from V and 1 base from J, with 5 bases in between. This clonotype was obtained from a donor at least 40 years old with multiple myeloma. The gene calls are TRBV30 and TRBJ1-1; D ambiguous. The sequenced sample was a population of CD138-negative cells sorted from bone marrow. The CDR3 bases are TGTGCCTGGGATCAGAACACTGAAGCTTTCTTT. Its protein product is CAWDQNTEAFF.